Presented here are 20 T cell receptor beta chains from one specimen sequenced in a study of T cell responses to AZD1222 COVID-19 vaccine. The assay was immunoSEQ multiplex PCR, and TCRdb's table has in-frame clones only and misses some. The sample consists of tens of thousands of clones, 90% of them appearing once. The sample was peripheral blood, taken 28 days after the second AZD1222 dose. Receptor source: an adult who received the AZD1222 COVID-19 vaccine.

The chain carries TRBV19 and TRBJ1-2, with D possibly matching TRBD1 (6 bases). V shed 10 bases and J shed 5 bases, with 17 bases lying between them. CDR3 length: 13 amino acids. Per the germline V gene, CDR1 is LNHDA and CDR2 is SQIVND (reference sequence). The CDR3 DNA reads as TGTGCCATTGAGGATGGGACATTGTATGGCTACACCTTC. Amino acids: CAIEDGTLYGYTF.

The chain couples TRBV25-1 to TRBJ2-3; TRBD1 agrees at 8 bases. The germline V gene has CDR1 MGHDK and CDR2 SYGVNS. V gave up 4 bases and J gave up 2 bases; unmatched junction bases: 5. The CDR3 totals 15 residues. The CDR3 is CASSASTGDTDTQYF. CDR3 nucleotide sequence: TGTGCCAGCAGTGCCTCGACAGGGGACACAGATACGCAGTATTTT.

This chain uses TRBV6-5 with TRBJ1-6; the D is unclear. Looked up from germline, CDR1 is MNHEY and CDR2 is SVGAGI. This CDR3 region has 14 residues. Trimming left V 6 bases short and J 6 bases short, with 12 bases between. The CDR3 reads CASRPPPPNSPLHF. For the CDR3, the DNA is TGTGCCAGCAGACCTCCACCGCCTAATTCACCCCTCCACTTT.

This chain joins TRBV6-1 and TRBJ1-2, with D uncertain. V gave up 2 bases and J gave up 3 bases, with 7 bases separating them. The V gene's germline CDR1 is MNHNS and CDR2 SASEGT. CDR3 length: 13 amino acids. CDR3 DNA sequence: TGTGCCAGCAGTGAAACAGTCTACTATGGCTACACCTTC. Translation: CASSETVYYGYTF.

V gene TRBV30 combines with J gene TRBJ1-3, with a possible D match to TRBD1 (6 bases). The CDR3 runs to 16 residues. V lost 2 bases, J lost 3 bases, and 17 bases lay in between. Per germline, CDR1 GTSNPN and CDR2 SVGIG (reference sequence). The CDR3 loop is CAWSTGGSGRGNTIYF. CDR3 bases: TGTGCCTGGAGTACTGGGGGCTCGGGACGTGGAAACACCATATATTTT.

For the CDR3, the DNA is TGTGCCTGGAGTGTAAGCCCCTTCCAGGGGGATGGCTACACCTTC. As protein: CAWSVSPFQGDGYTF. V usage is TRBV30 and J usage is TRBJ1-2, with TRBD1 matching over 7 bases. The germline V gene encodes CDR1 GTSNPN and CDR2 SVGIG (reference sequence). V trimming: 0 bases; J trimming: 6 bases; junction bases outside the gene matches: 10. The CDR3 length is 15 residues.

In its sample, this clone was seen once. This sequence joins TRBV7-9 and TRBJ2-2, with TRBD1 matching over 9 bases. Germline values: CDR1 SEHNR, CDR2 FQNEAQ (reference sequence). CDR3 size: 15 residues. V trimming: 6 bases; J trimming: 4 bases; junction bases outside the gene matches: 6. CDR3 sequence: CASSYRTGATGELFF. The CDR3 DNA reads TGTGCCAGCAGTTATAGGACAGGGGCCACCGGGGAGCTGTTTTTT.

This chain joins TRBV5-8 and TRBJ1-2, with D possibly being TRBD1 (5 bases). Germline values: CDR1 SGHTS, CDR2 YDEGEE. V was cut by 0 bases and J by 14 bases, with 11 bases left in between. The CDR3 is 11 amino acids. The DNA of the CDR3 is TGTGCCAGCAGCTTGGCCAGGGCTAGTACCTTC. Translation: CASSLARASTF.

The chain links TRBV5-6 to TRBJ2-5, with 9 bases aligning to TRBD2. Looked up from germline, CDR1 is SGHDT and CDR2 is YYEEEE. Trimming at V came to 5 bases and at J to 7 bases, leaving 9 bases not matched to a gene. This CDR3 has 14 amino acids. This CDR3 is CASRGLASGGTQYF. The DNA for the CDR3 is TGTGCCAGCAGGGGACTAGCCTCAGGGGGGACCCAGTACTTC.

This rearrangement joins TRBV5-8 to TRBJ2-4; 9 nucleotides match TRBD1. The CDR3 spans 16 residues. The trim removed 2 bases at V and 6 bases at J, leaving 9 bases unmatched. CDR1 and CDR2 from the germline V gene are SGHTS and YDEGEE. The CDR3 here is CASSFTGGAQGNIQYF. The CDR3 DNA reads as TGTGCCAGCAGCTTTACAGGGGGCGCCCAGGGAAACATTCAGTACTTC. Complete variable domain (other parts from reference TRBV5-8 and TRBJ2-4): EAGVTQSPTHLIKTRGQQATLRCSPISGHTSVYWYQQALGLGLQFLLWYDEGEERNRGNFPPRFSGRQFPNYSSELNVNALELEDSALYLCASSFTGGAQGNIQYFGAGTRLSVL.

The rearrangement links TRBV5-8 to TRBJ1-5, with TRBD1 as a possible D gene (5 bases). Looked up from germline, CDR1 is SGHTS and CDR2 is YDEGEE. The V gene lost 7 bases and the J gene lost 3 bases, with 11 bases spanning the gap. This CDR3 contains 13 residues. The DNA for the CDR3 is TGTGCCAGCGGGGACCGCCCCAATCAGCCCCAGCATTTT. This codes for CASGDRPNQPQHF.

The chain combines TRBV9 with TRBJ2-3, with 11 bases aligning to TRBD2. Germline V gives CDR1 SGDLS, CDR2 YYNGEE. The CDR3 runs 15 residues. Trimming took 2 bases from V and 4 from J; bases not matched to a gene: 3. CDR3 coding DNA: TGTGCCAGCAGCGTTAGCGGGGGGGCCCCAGATACGCAGTATTTT. Amino acid sequence: CASSVSGGAPDTQYF. The entire variable domain, with the rest obtained from reference TRBV9 and TRBJ2-3, is as follows: DSGVTQTPKHLITATGQRVTLRCSPRSGDLSVYWYQQSLDQGLQFLIQYYNGEERAKGNILERFSAQQFPDLHSELNLSSLELGDSALYFCASSVSGGAPDTQYFGPGTRLTVL.

This sequence joins TRBV10-3 and TRBJ1-2, with D unresolved. The CDR3 has 13 amino acids. V was clipped by 7 bases and J by 1 base, with 10 bases between them. Germline V gives CDR1 ENHRY, CDR2 SYGVKD. The chain's CDR3 is CAIKIEGNYGYTF. CDR3 in DNA: TGTGCCATCAAGATCGAAGGTAACTATGGCTACACCTTC.

The chain joins TRBV7-9 to TRBJ1-2; D is possibly TRBD1 (6 bases). V shed 5 bases and J shed 8 bases, with 21 bases lying between them. This CDR3 region has 15 residues. From germline, CDR1 is SEHNR and CDR2 FQNEAQ (reference sequence). The CDR3 reads CASSTPRGGKDGYTF. Written as DNA, the CDR3 is TGTGCCAGCAGCACCCCGAGGGGGGGTAAAGACGGCTACACCTTC.

J is TRBJ1-1 and V is TRBV10-1; D is unresolved. This CDR3 is 13 amino acids long. The germline V gene has CDR1 WNHNN and CDR2 SYGVQD (reference sequence). The V gene lost 0 bases and the J gene lost 8 bases, with 10 bases spanning the gap. CDR3 protein: CASSESRVQEAFF. CDR3 coding DNA: TGCGCCAGCAGTGAGTCGCGAGTACAAGAAGCTTTCTTT.

This clone was observed a handful of times. This sequence joins TRBV28 and TRBJ2-5; D gene uncertain. Germline CDR1 and CDR2: MDHEN and SYDVKM. The V and J ends lost 2 bases and 5 bases respectively, with 12 bases between them. The CDR3 runs to 14 residues. The CDR3, as DNA: TGTGCCAGCAGTTTAGGGCAGGCGAGGGAGACCCAGTACTTC. Residues: CASSLGQARETQYF.

The chain carries TRBV30 and TRBJ1-1, with no clear D. This CDR3 region has 13 residues. Germline loops: CDR1 GTSNPN, CDR2 SVGIG (reference sequence). V dropped 3 bases and J dropped 2 bases, with 10 bases sitting between them. This CDR3 is CAWREQANTEAFF. CDR3 DNA sequence: TGTGCCTGGAGGGAGCAGGCCAACACTGAAGCTTTCTTT.

The rearrangement links TRBV10-2 to TRBJ2-7; D uncertain. From germline, CDR1 is WSHSY and CDR2 SAAADI. This CDR3 has 12 residues. V lost 1 base and J 9 bases, leaving 10 bases between the germline ends. CDR3 amino acids: CASSEYATGQYF. The CDR3 DNA follows: TGCGCCAGCAGTGAGTACGCCACCGGGCAGTACTTC.

Only one count was recorded for this clone. The V call is TRBV3-1 (or the pseudogene TRBV3-2), the J call TRBJ1-2; perhaps TRBD1 as D (5 bases). The V gene's germline CDR1 is LGHDT and CDR2 YNNKEL (reference sequence). The CDR3 is 15 residues long. With 4 bases removed from V and 4 bases from J, the gap between germline ends came to 16 bases. The CDR3 here is CASSPVGPTGYGYTF. In DNA, the CDR3 is TGTGCCAGCAGCCCGGTGGGACCAACGGGCTATGGCTACACCTTC.

This chain uses TRBV4-1 with TRBJ1-2; 9 bases map to TRBD1. Germline V CDR1 and CDR2: MGHRA, YSYEKL. Trimming took 0 bases from V and 2 from J; bases not matched to a gene: 4. The CDR3 runs to 16 residues. The CDR3 DNA is TGCGCCAGCAGCCAAGAAGGGACAGGGCTAAACTATGGCTACACCTTC. Encoded protein: CASSQEGTGLNYGYTF.